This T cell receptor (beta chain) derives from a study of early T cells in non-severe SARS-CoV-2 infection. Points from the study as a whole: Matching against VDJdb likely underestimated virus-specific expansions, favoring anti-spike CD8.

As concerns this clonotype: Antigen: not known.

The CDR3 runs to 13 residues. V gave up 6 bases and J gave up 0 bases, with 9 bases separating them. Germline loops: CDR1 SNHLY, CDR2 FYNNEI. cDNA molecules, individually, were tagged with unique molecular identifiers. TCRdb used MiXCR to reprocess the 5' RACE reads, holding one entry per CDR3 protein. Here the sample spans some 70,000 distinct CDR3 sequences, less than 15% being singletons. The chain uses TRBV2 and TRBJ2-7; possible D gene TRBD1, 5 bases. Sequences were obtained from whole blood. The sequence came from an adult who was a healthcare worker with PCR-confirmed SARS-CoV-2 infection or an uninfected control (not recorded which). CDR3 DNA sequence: TGTGCCAGCAGGTCTGGGGCCTCCTACGAGCAGTACTTC. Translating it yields CASRSGASYEQYF.